The 6 T cell receptor beta chains reported below all come from one sample, sequenced in a study of Graves' ophthalmopathy and Graves' hyperthyroidism. Scientists amplified the TCR beta CDR3 regions from RNA transcripts. First-round RT-PCR with HTBI primers preceded a second-round multiplex PCR. From the multiplex PCR reads, TCRdb called clonotypes with MiXCR, one entry per CDR3 protein. The sample has some 210,000 distinct CDR3 sequences, under 30% seen once. The source material was peripheral blood. The receptor source for this set is a man aged 50-59 years with Graves' ophthalmopathy.

This rearrangement joins TRBV28 to TRBJ1-5; 7 nucleotides align to TRBD1. The CDR3 is 15 amino acids. The V gene end was trimmed by 6 bases and the J gene end by 10 bases; junction bases not matched to a gene: 15. The germline V gene has CDR1 MDHEN and CDR2 SYDVKM. In DNA form, the CDR3 reads TGTGCCAGCAGCCCAGGGACAGCTCTGAGTTCACCCCAGCATTTT. It encodes CASSPGTALSSPQHF.

This clonotype occurred many times. At one of its ends the junction is not consistent with the germline gene, which may arise from a read error. The genes are TRBV5-1 and TRBJ2-7; 10 bases agree with TRBD2. The CDR3 has 14 residues. Looked up from germline, CDR1 is SGHRS and CDR2 is YFSETQ. The CDR3 DNA is TGTGCCAGCAGCTTAGCGGGGGGACCCTACGAGCAGTACTTC. This gives the protein CASSLAGGPYEQYF.

This clonotype was found many times. A much larger clone differs from this one at a single base, so this may be a read error. The chain carries TRBV6-1 and TRBJ1-6, with D perhaps matching TRBD1 (5 bases). The germline CDR1 and CDR2 sequences are MNHNS and SASEGT. The CDR3 spans 13 residues. Here the CDR3 reads CASSEEGNSPPHF. CDR3 coding DNA: TGTGCCAGCAGTGAAGAGGGGAATTCACCCCCCCACTTT.

This clonotype was recorded at least ten times. The chain is built from TRBV19 and TRBJ1-5; tentative D call: TRBD1 (5 bases). Trimming took 9 bases from V and 0 from J, leaving 15 bases between them. Germline CDR1 is LNHDA and CDR2 is SQIVND (reference sequence). CDR3 size: 15 residues. CDR3 in amino acids: CASGKTGDSNQPQHF. In DNA form, the CDR3 reads TGTGCCAGCGGTAAGACGGGGGATAGCAATCAGCCCCAGCATTTT.

This clonotype has at least ten counts. The chain combines TRBV7-9 with TRBJ2-2; 8 nucleotides align to TRBD2. J lost 5 bases, V lost 5 bases, and 7 bases had no gene match. This CDR3 spans 15 amino acids. Looked up from germline, CDR1 is SEHNR and CDR2 is FQNEAQ (reference sequence). The CDR3 sequence is CASSPSGSRTGELFF. The CDR3 DNA follows: TGTGCCAGCAGCCCAAGCGGGAGTCGGACCGGGGAGCTGTTTTTT.

This clonotype has at least ten counts. The rearrangement uses TRBV4-3 and TRBJ2-7, with 7 bases lining up with TRBD1. The CDR3 is made up of 14 amino acids. Looked up from germline, CDR1 is LGHNA and CDR2 is YSLEER. Unmatched junction bases numbered 6, after V lost 0 bases and J lost 7 bases. The CDR3 here is CASSQDPRGLEQYF. The DNA for the CDR3 is TGCGCCAGCAGCCAAGATCCTAGGGGGCTGGAGCAGTACTTC.